This record covers a single T cell receptor (beta chain). Its cognate antigen is unknown. This sample stems from a study of cytomegalovirus exposure and HLA in healthy donors. Overall study findings and caveats: In an earlier analysis, most TCR beta V segments were productive about 87% or about 30% of the time. A few CMV-associated chains were confirmed in vitro to be specific for CMV antigens. Several top significant clusters appeared, in a later analysis, to be linked to common viral pathogens.

A multiplex PCR was run with 60 Vbeta primers and 13 Jbeta primers. The method was immunoSEQ multiplex PCR; TCRdb's version includes in-frame clones alone and lacks a portion of them. The table lists fewer than 110,000 clones, around 76% of them singletons. Sample: PBMCs. This clonotype was sampled from a man aged 18 to 29 in good health and CMV-seronegative.

Here the CDR3 reads CASSLASGADYGYTF. CDR3 sequence (DNA): TGTGCCAGCAGCTTAGCCTCAGGGGCCGACTATGGCTACACCTTC. The chain carries TRBV5-4 and TRBJ1-2; a weak D match, TRBD1 (6 bases). CDR3 length: 15 amino acids. V was clipped by 2 bases and J by 3 bases, with 14 bases between them. Germline assignment: CDR1 SGHNT and CDR2 YYREEE (reference sequence).